This T cell receptor (beta chain) was found in a study of B cell selection in AIRE deficiency. Data came from immunoSEQ multiplex PCR; TCRdb stores just in-frame clones and leaves some out. Found here are 20,000 to 25,000 clones, 95% to 98% of them singletons; the top ten hold 0.17%. Between the trimmed V and J ends, which lost 3 bases and 8 bases, there was a span of 14 bases. CDR3 size: 14 residues. CDR1 and CDR2 from the germline V gene are KGHSH and LQKENI. CD4+CD127+ cells were sorted as the conventional CD4 T cells. Sequencing was performed on conventional CD4+ T cells sorted from PBMCs. The V call is TRBV18, the J call TRBJ1-3; the D is unclear. This TCR was recovered from a human donor with AIRE deficiency. The CDR3 sequence: CASSPGPTRHTIYF. Here the CDR3 DNA reads TGTGCCAGCTCACCCGGCCCTACTCGGCACACCATATATTTT. Full variable domain (missing parts from reference TRBV18 and TRBJ1-3): NAGVMQNPRHLVRRRGQEARLRCSPMKGHSHVYWYRQLPEEGLKFMVYLQKENIIDESGMPKERFSAEFPKEGPSILRIQQVVRGDSAAYFCASSPGPTRHTIYFGEGSWLTVV.